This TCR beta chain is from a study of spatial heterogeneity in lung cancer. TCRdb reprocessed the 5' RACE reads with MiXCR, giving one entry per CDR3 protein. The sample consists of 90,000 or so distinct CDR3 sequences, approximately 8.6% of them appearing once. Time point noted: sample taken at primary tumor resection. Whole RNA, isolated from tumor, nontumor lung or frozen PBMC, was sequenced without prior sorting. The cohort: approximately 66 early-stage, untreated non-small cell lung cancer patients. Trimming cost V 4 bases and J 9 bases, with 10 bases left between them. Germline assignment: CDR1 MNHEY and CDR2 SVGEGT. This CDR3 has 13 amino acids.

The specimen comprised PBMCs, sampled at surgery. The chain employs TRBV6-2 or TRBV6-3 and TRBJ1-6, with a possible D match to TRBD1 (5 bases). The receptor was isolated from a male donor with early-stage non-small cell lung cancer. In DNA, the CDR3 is TGTGCCAGCAGTTCCAACAGGTTTTCACCCCTCCACTTT. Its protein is CASSSNRFSPLHF.